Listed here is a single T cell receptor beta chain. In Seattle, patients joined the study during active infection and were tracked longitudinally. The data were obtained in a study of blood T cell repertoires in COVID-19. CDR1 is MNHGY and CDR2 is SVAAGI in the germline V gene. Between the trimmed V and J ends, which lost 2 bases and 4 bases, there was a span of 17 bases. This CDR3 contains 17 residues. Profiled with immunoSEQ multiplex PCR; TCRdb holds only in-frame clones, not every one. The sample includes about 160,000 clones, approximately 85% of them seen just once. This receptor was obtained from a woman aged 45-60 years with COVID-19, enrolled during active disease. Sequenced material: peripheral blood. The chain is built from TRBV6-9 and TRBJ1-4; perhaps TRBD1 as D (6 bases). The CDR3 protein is CASSYQGWTRGNEKLFF. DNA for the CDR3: TGTGCCAGCAGTTATCAGGGGTGGACTAGGGGTAATGAAAAACTGTTTTTT.